Each of the 20 T cell receptor beta chains below was sequenced from the same sample in a study of blood T cell repertoires in COVID-19. Here immunoSEQ multiplex PCR was the method, and the copy in TCRdb shows in-frame clones only, minus some. Among under 200,000 clones listed, around 87% were seen once. Input material: peripheral blood. Every receptor here comes from a man aged 18 to 30 with acute or convalescent COVID-19.

This chain joins TRBV30 and TRBJ1-1; perhaps TRBD1 as D (6 bases). CDR1 and CDR2 from the germline V gene are GTSNPN and SVGIG (reference sequence). The V end was cut by 8 bases, the J end by 4 bases, with 17 bases between. There are 13 residues in the CDR3. The CDR3 sequence is CAGERQGTTEAFF. CDR3 DNA: TGTGCCGGGGAAAGGCAGGGGACCACTGAAGCTTTCTTT.

This chain connects TRBV28 to TRBJ2-1; D not resolved. V was shortened by 5 bases and J by 4 bases, with 15 bases between the two germline ends. Germline-derived CDR1 and CDR2 are MDHEN and SYDVKM. The CDR3 loop spans 15 amino acids. The CDR3 region is CASSPGFSLYNEQFF. The CDR3 bases are TGTGCCAGCAGTCCCGGTTTTTCCCTATACAATGAGCAGTTCTTC.

This clone was seen just once. The chain recombines TRBV2 with TRBJ2-5, with D possibly matching TRBD1 (5 bases). This CDR3 spans 15 amino acids. CDR1 SNHLY and CDR2 FYNNEI come from the germline V gene. V was trimmed by 5 bases and J by 0 bases, leaving 13 bases between them. CDR3 nucleotides: TGTGCCAGCAGTACCCCGACAGCGCACCAAGAGACCCAGTACTTC. Translated: CASSTPTAHQETQYF.

The chain has TRBV29-1 and TRBJ1-1; a weak D match, TRBD1 (5 bases). There are 12 residues in the CDR3. Germline CDR1 reads SQVTM; CDR2 reads ANQGSEA. Deletions cut 1 base from V and 7 bases from J, with 10 bases between. CDR3 sequence reads: CSVEVQGDEAFF. CDR3 coding DNA: TGCAGCGTTGAAGTCCAGGGCGATGAAGCTTTCTTT.

The CDR3 DNA sequence: TGTGCCAGCAGTGATAGCAGCAATGAGCAGTTCTTC. Translation gives CASSDSSNEQFF. This chain links TRBV6-1 with TRBJ2-1; D remains unclear. The V end lost 3 bases, the J end lost 6 bases, and 6 bases lay between the germline ends. Germline V gene lookup returns CDR1 MNHNS and CDR2 SASEGT. This CDR3 has 12 amino acids.

The chain couples TRBV6-5 to TRBJ1-1; 8 nucleotides match TRBD1. This CDR3 is built from 12 residues. Germline CDR1 reads MNHEY; CDR2 reads SVGAGI. V lost 4 bases, J lost 11 bases, and 6 bases stayed unmatched. The CDR3 here is CASSFETGEAFF. The CDR3 DNA sequence: TGTGCCAGCAGTTTTGAGACAGGGGAGGCTTTCTTT.

The chain employs TRBV30 and TRBJ1-6, with no clear D. Trimming stripped 0 bases from V and 3 bases from J, with 9 bases between. Germline V gives CDR1 GTSNPN, CDR2 SVGIG (reference sequence). CDR3 length equals 15 residues. The CDR3, as DNA: TGTGCCTGGAGTGTCCGGGTCTTCTATAATTCACCCCTCCACTTT. Translated, it gives CAWSVRVFYNSPLHF.

The chain employs TRBV18 and TRBJ1-1; a possible D gene is TRBD1 (5 bases). CDR3 length: 16 residues. The V gene's germline CDR1 is KGHSH and CDR2 LQKENI. Trimming took off 6 bases at V and 1 base at J, with 18 bases between the two ends. The CDR3 bases are TGTGCCAGCTCGGCAAGCGGGGTCGGGGGGAACACTGAAGCTTTCTTT. As protein: CASSASGVGGNTEAFF.

The CDR3 loop reads CASSPEPGTSGTSTDTQYF. The CDR3 DNA sequence: TGTGCCAGTAGTCCGGAACCCGGGACTAGCGGTACTAGCACAGATACGCAGTATTTT. V is TRBV19 and J is TRBJ2-3, with 11 bases aligning to TRBD2. This CDR3 is built from 19 residues. Germline assignment: CDR1 LNHDA and CDR2 SQIVND (reference sequence). V was pared by 5 bases and J by 0 bases, with 13 bases of the junction left unmatched.

This chain uses TRBV14 with TRBJ2-7; 10 bases are shared with TRBD1. The CDR3 loop spans 14 amino acids. The germline V gene encodes CDR1 SGHDN and CDR2 FVKESK. The ends lost 3 bases at V and 3 bases at J; junction bases unmatched: 2. In DNA form, the CDR3 reads TGTGCCAGCAGCCAGGGACAGGGGTTCTACGAGCAGTACGTC. Translated, it gives CASSQGQGFYEQYV.

This chain links TRBV5-1 with TRBJ2-7, with a weak D call TRBD1 (5 bases). CDR3 length: 13 amino acids. CDR1 is SGHRS and CDR2 is YFSETQ in the germline V gene. V was shortened by 0 bases and J by 7 bases, with 11 bases between the two germline ends. CDR3: CASSLEAGLEQYV. The CDR3 nucleotides are TGCGCCAGCAGCTTGGAGGCAGGGTTGGAGCAGTACGTC.

This chain joins TRBV30 and TRBJ2-5; D possibly corresponds to TRBD2 (6 bases). Trimming took 4 bases from V and 2 from J, leaving 14 bases between them. CDR1 GTSNPN and CDR2 SVGIG come from the germline V gene (reference sequence). This CDR3 contains 14 residues. This CDR3 is CAWKIVRGQETQYF. As DNA, the CDR3 is TGTGCCTGGAAAATCGTCCGGGGGCAAGAGACCCAGTACTTC.

The DNA of the CDR3 is TGTGCCAGCAGCGCGGGGACTAGGTCTAGCACAGATACGCAGTATTTT. It specifies CASSAGTRSSTDTQYF. The J gene is TRBJ2-3, the V gene TRBV11-3; 8 bases are a match to TRBD2. The CDR3 is made up of 16 amino acids. CDR1 is SGHNT, CDR2 YENEEA, per germline. The junction had 7 bases not matched to a gene; V was cut back by 5 bases and J by 0 bases.

This clone has only one observation. J is TRBJ2-1 and V is TRBV7-6; tentatively, D is TRBD2 (6 bases). Trimming cost V 5 bases and J 0 bases, with 17 bases left between them. The CDR3 covers 17 residues. CDR1 is SGHVS and CDR2 is FNYEAQ in the germline V gene. The CDR3 loop is CASSITSGVDSYNEQFF. The DNA of the CDR3 is TGTGCCAGCAGCATTACGTCGGGGGTCGACTCCTACAATGAGCAGTTCTTC.

This clone has just a few counts. The rearrangement joins TRBV4-2 to TRBJ2-1; TRBD2 matches at 7 bases. The J segment lost 3 bases and the V segment lost 5 bases, leaving 4 bases of the junction unmatched. Per the germline V gene, CDR1 is LGHNA and CDR2 is YNFKEQ. The CDR3 is 14 residues long. The CDR3: CASSSLADYNEQFF. CDR3 nucleotides: TGTGCCAGCAGCAGTCTAGCGGACTACAATGAGCAGTTCTTC.

The chain links TRBV19 to TRBJ2-2; D unclear. This CDR3 spans 15 amino acids. V lost 0 bases and J 0 bases, leaving 5 bases between the germline ends. Germline lookup yields CDR1 LNHDA and CDR2 SQIVND (reference sequence). The CDR3 reads CASSIDRPNTGELFF. CDR3 DNA sequence: TGTGCCAGTAGTATAGACCGTCCGAACACCGGGGAGCTGTTTTTT.

The V gene is TRBV12-3 or TRBV12-4, the J gene TRBJ1-2; 9 bases are shared with TRBD1. This CDR3 contains 13 residues. V was clipped by 5 bases and J by 8 bases; unmatched bases: 6. CDR3 nucleotide sequence: TGTGCCAGCAGTCCGACAGGGGGTGTCGGCTACACCTTC. The encoded protein is CASSPTGGVGYTF.

The table lists this clone with a count of one. The chain has TRBV2 and TRBJ2-5, with TRBD1 matching over 10 bases. Germline lookup yields CDR1 SNHLY and CDR2 FYNNEI. The length of the CDR3 is 13 residues. The V and J ends lost 7 bases and 5 bases, in that order; junction bases with no gene match: 4. CDR3: CASKTGGWETQYF. Here the CDR3 DNA reads TGTGCCAGCAAGACAGGGGGCTGGGAGACCCAGTACTTC.

A single count supports this clone. The chain employs TRBV10-3 and TRBJ2-3; 9 bases line up with TRBD2. Germline V gives CDR1 ENHRY, CDR2 SYGVKD. This CDR3 spans 16 amino acids. Germline trimming cut 7 bases from V and 2 bases from J; bases unmatched to any gene: 10. The CDR3 is CAINSSGAYDTDTQYF. In DNA form, the CDR3 reads TGTGCCATCAATTCTAGCGGGGCCTACGACACAGATACGCAGTATTTT.

The J gene is TRBJ2-3, the V gene TRBV9; 11 bases are a match to TRBD2. The J segment lost 5 bases and the V segment lost 0 bases, leaving 11 bases of the junction unmatched. This CDR3 is built from 18 residues. CDR1 and CDR2 from the germline V gene are SGDLS and YYNGEE. The CDR3 protein is CASSVVRLAGTSIDTQYF. CDR3 nucleotide sequence: TGTGCCAGCAGCGTAGTTCGACTAGCGGGGACGAGTATAGATACGCAGTATTTT.